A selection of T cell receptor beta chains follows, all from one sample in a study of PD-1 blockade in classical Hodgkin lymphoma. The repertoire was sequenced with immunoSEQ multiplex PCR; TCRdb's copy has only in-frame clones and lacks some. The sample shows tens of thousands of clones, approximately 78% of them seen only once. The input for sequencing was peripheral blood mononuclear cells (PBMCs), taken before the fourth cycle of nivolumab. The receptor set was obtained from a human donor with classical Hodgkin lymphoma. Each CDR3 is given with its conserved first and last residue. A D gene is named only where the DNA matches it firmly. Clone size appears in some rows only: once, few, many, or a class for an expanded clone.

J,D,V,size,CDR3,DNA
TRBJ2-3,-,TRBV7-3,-,CASSLTRLGGADTQYF,TGTGCCAGCAGCTTAACCCGACTAGGGGGGGCAGATACGCAGTATTTT
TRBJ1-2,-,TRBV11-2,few,CASSLDRRYGYTF,TGTGCCAGCAGCTTAGATAGACGATATGGCTACACCTTC
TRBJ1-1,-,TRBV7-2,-,CASSNGDRSNTEAFF,TGTGCCAGCAGCAACGGCGACAGGAGCAACACTGAAGCTTTCTTT
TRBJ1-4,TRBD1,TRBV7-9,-,CASSQGQGLEKLFF,TGTGCCAGCAGCCAGGGACAGGGACTCGAAAAACTGTTTTTT
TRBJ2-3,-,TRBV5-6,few,CASSLGTGPTDTQYF,TGTGCCAGCAGCTTGGGAACAGGGCCCACAGATACGCAGTATTTT
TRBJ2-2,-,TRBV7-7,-,CASSPIASTGELFF,TGTGCCAGCAGCCCTATCGCGAGCACCGGGGAGCTGTTTTTT
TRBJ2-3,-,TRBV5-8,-,CASNRAGGQDTQYF,TGTGCCAGCAACCGGGCGGGCGGGCAAGATACGCAGTATTTT
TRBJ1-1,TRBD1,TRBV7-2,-,CASSFGTGGTEAFF,TGTGCCAGCAGCTTCGGGACAGGGGGCACTGAAGCTTTCTTT
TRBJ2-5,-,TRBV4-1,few,CASSQGGEETQYF,TGCGCCAGCAGCCAAGGGGGCGAAGAGACCCAGTACTTC
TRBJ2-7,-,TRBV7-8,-,CASSRSLTATYEQYF,TGTGCCAGCAGCCGGAGCTTGACCGCCACCTACGAGCAGTACTTC